These 18 T cell receptor beta chains share one sample of origin, sequenced in a study of cytomegalovirus exposure and HLA in healthy donors (dated by TCRdb to 2015 to 2018). The library was produced with the immunoSEQ multiplex PCR assay. For the multiplex PCR, a mixture combining 60 forward primers for TCR Vbeta segments and 13 reverse primers for TCR Jbeta segments was used. TCRdb's version of the immuneACCESS table is confined to in-frame rearrangements and falls short of the full clone set. An unresolved V gene accounts for under half of the shortfall where checked; the remainder is of unknown origin. This sample comprises under 90,000 clones, 70% to 90% of them detected only once. The ten most abundant clones make up less than 2.5% of the sample. Sequencing used PBMCs. These receptors came from a man between 18 and 29 years old in good health and CMV-seronegative.

The V gene is TRBV7-9, the J gene TRBJ1-6; TRBD1 matches 9 bases. The CDR3 is 15 residues long. Germline V gives CDR1 SEHNR, CDR2 FQNEAQ (reference sequence). The junction had 5 bases not matched to a gene; V was cut back by 4 bases and J by 7 bases. The CDR3 nucleotides are TGTGCCAGCAGCTCGAGAGGGACAGGGAATTCACCCCTCCACTTT. Its translation is CASSSRGTGNSPLHF. The full variable domain, completed using reference TRBV7-9 and TRBJ1-6, is DTGVSQNPRHKITKRGQNVTFRCDPISEHNRLYWYRQTLGQGPEFLTYFQNEAQLEKSRLLSDRFSAERPKGSFSTLEIQRTEQGDSAMYLCASSSRGTGNSPLHFGNGTRLTVT.

The genes are TRBV28 and TRBJ1-6; 7 nucleotides agree with TRBD1. V lost 2 bases and J lost 8; bases outside the gene matches: 0. The germline V gene has CDR1 MDHEN and CDR2 SYDVKM. This CDR3 has 13 residues. CDR3 coding DNA: TGTGCCAGCAGTTTAGACAGGGATTCACCCCTCCACTTT. It translates to CASSLDRDSPLHF.

This clone was seen once. The chain uses TRBV5-1 and TRBJ2-3; the D gene is possibly TRBD1 (5 bases). Per germline, CDR1 SGHRS and CDR2 YFSETQ. This CDR3 has 13 residues. V was trimmed by 3 bases and J by 4 bases, leaving 9 bases between them. The CDR3 region is CASSSRVSDTQYF. CDR3 in DNA: TGCGCCAGCAGCTCCAGGGTTTCAGATACGCAGTATTTT.

The chain links TRBV5-1 to TRBJ1-1, with D maybe TRBD1 (6 bases). CDR1 is SGHRS, CDR2 YFSETQ, per germline. The CDR3 spans 16 residues. V lost 3 bases and J 0 bases, leaving 15 bases between the germline ends. CDR3 bases: TGCGCCAGCAGCTCAAAGCGGGGGGCCATGAACACTGAAGCTTTCTTT. As protein: CASSSKRGAMNTEAFF.

This clone was observed a few times. The rearrangement links TRBV28 to TRBJ2-2, with a weak D call TRBD1 (6 bases). In germline, CDR1 is MDHEN, CDR2 SYDVKM. The CDR3 length is 19 residues. Trimming stripped 2 bases from V and 6 bases from J, with 25 bases between. The CDR3 here is CASSLLLLGWGPSSGELFF. CDR3 nucleotides: TGTGCCAGCAGTTTACTGCTTCTGGGATGGGGGCCAAGTTCCGGGGAGCTGTTTTTT. Filled out from reference TRBV28 and TRBJ2-2, the complete variable domain reads DVKVTQSSRYLVKRTGEKVFLECVQDMDHENMFWYRQDPGLGLRLIYFSYDVKMKEKGDIPEGYSVSREKKERFSLILESASTNQTSMYLCASSLLLLGWGPSSGELFFGEGSRLTVL.

The rearrangement joins TRBV19 to TRBJ2-7; TRBD1 is a possible D gene (5 bases). Germline V lookup: CDR1 LNHDA, CDR2 SQIVND (reference sequence). The germline V and J ends were trimmed by 3 bases and 2 bases, with 17 bases remaining between them. The CDR3 has 16 amino acids. Here the CDR3 reads CASSIWRGRGPYEQYF. CDR3 in DNA: TGTGCCAGTAGTATTTGGAGAGGTAGGGGTCCCTACGAGCAGTACTTC.

This rearrangement joins TRBV6-5 to TRBJ1-1; 8 bases agree with TRBD1. The CDR3 runs to 12 residues. The germline CDR1 and CDR2 sequences are MNHEY and SVGAGI. V was clipped by 8 bases and J by 6 bases; unmatched bases: 5. Written as DNA, the CDR3 is TGTGCCAGCGGACAGGGACGGCCTGAAGCTTTCTTT. Its translation is CASGQGRPEAFF.

J is TRBJ1-4 and V is TRBV27, with D hard to call. Germline values: CDR1 MNHEY, CDR2 SMNVEV (reference sequence). The germline V and J ends were trimmed by 4 bases and 0 bases, with 6 bases remaining between them. The CDR3 runs to 14 residues. The CDR3 DNA sequence: TGTGCCAGCAGTTCCAGGTCAACTAATGAAAAACTGTTTTTT. It encodes CASSSRSTNEKLFF.

The chain carries TRBV9 and TRBJ1-4; perhaps TRBD1 as D (5 bases). V lost 0 bases and J lost 7, with 10 bases in between. The CDR3 is 14 amino acids. The germline V gene has CDR1 SGDLS and CDR2 YYNGEE. Written as DNA, the CDR3 is TGTGCCAGCAGCGTAGGGGTGGGGGGTGAAAAACTGTTTTTT. Its protein is CASSVGVGGEKLFF.

The rearrangement links TRBV7-9 to TRBJ1-5, with D maybe TRBD1 (6 bases). V lost 1 base and J 8 bases, leaving 12 bases between the germline ends. From germline, CDR1 is SEHNR and CDR2 FQNEAQ (reference sequence). There are 14 residues in the CDR3. This chain's CDR3 is CASSLVGGGEPQHF. In nucleotides, the CDR3 is TGTGCCAGCAGCTTAGTTGGGGGCGGAGAGCCCCAGCATTTT.

CDR3 in amino acids: CASSPPSGGFYEQYF. CDR3 nucleotides: TGTGCCAGCAGCCCTCCGTCAGGGGGCTTCTACGAGCAGTACTTC. This chain joins TRBV7-9 and TRBJ2-7; the match to TRBD1 covers 8 bases. V lost 5 bases to trimming and J lost 3 bases; unmatched junction nucleotides: 9. The CDR3 has 15 amino acids. Per the germline V gene, CDR1 is SEHNR and CDR2 is FQNEAQ (reference sequence).

The chain's CDR3 is CASSLSRDRFNNEQFF. CDR3 sequence (DNA): TGTGCCAGCAGCCTCAGCCGGGACAGGTTTAATAATGAGCAGTTCTTC. The gene calls are TRBV7-2 and TRBJ2-1; 8 bases fit TRBD1. The junction had 13 bases not matched to a gene; V was cut back by 5 bases and J by 7 bases. This CDR3 contains 16 residues. Germline-derived CDR1 and CDR2 are SGHTA and FQGNSA.

The chain couples TRBV4-2 to TRBJ2-2; D is undetermined. The CDR3 consists of 14 residues. CDR1 is LGHNA, CDR2 YNFKEQ, per germline. Trimming pared 0 bases from V and 7 bases from J, leaving 9 bases between. This chain's CDR3 is CASSQDYPSGELFF. CDR3 DNA sequence: TGTGCCAGCAGCCAAGATTACCCTAGCGGGGAGCTGTTTTTT.

The chain is built from TRBV28 and TRBJ1-1; 7 bases agree with TRBD1. This CDR3 comprises 14 residues. Germline V gives CDR1 MDHEN, CDR2 SYDVKM. V shed 4 bases and J 5 bases; nucleotides not matched to a gene: 7. The CDR3 bases are TGTGCCAGCAGTTCTCCGACAGGGAGAACTGAAGCTTTCTTT. Amino acid sequence: CASSSPTGRTEAFF.

This rearrangement joins TRBV21-1 to TRBJ2-3; TRBD1, the table's D call, lacks a check against the DNA. TRBV21-1 is annotated as a pseudogene. The CDR3 contains 15 residues. The CDR3 is CASSNSPAPRVLEYF. CDR3 nucleotide sequence: TGTGCCAGCAGCAATTCCCCGGCACCCAGGGTGCTTGAGTATTTT.

CDR3 in DNA: TGTGCCAGCAGCTTTGGGACAAACTACGAGCAGTACTTC. Translated, it gives CASSFGTNYEQYF. V usage is TRBV11-2 and J usage is TRBJ2-7; a possible D gene is TRBD1 (6 bases). V lost 3 bases and J lost 3, with 9 bases in between. Germline CDR1 and CDR2: SGHAT and FQNNGV. The CDR3 length is 13 residues.

This clone appeared once. The gene calls are TRBV5-6 and TRBJ2-2, with D unclear. The germline V and J ends were trimmed by 6 bases and 5 bases, with 14 bases remaining between them. The CDR3 is made up of 14 amino acids. CDR1 SGHDT and CDR2 YYEEEE come from the germline V gene. The CDR3 region has the DNA TGTGCCAGCACCACCCTGTCCCGGACCGGGGAGCTGTTTTTT. Translating gives CASTTLSRTGELFF.

This clone showed up just a few times. The chain combines TRBV19 with TRBJ1-1; D is possibly TRBD1 (5 bases). The CDR3 covers 15 residues. The V and J ends lost 6 bases and 12 bases respectively, with 26 bases between them. The germline V gene has CDR1 LNHDA and CDR2 SQIVND (reference sequence). CDR3 sequence (DNA): TGTGCCAGTAGATCCTCCGGGACTCCCTTCGCGGAGACTTTCTTT. As protein: CASRSSGTPFAETFF.